This passage covers 21 T cell receptor beta chains from one sample sequenced in a study of blood T cell repertoires in COVID-19. Assay: immunoSEQ multiplex PCR; the TCRdb copy retains only in-frame clones and omits some. Among about 300,000 clones listed, under 90% were seen once. What was sequenced was PBMCs or T cells enriched from blood (not recorded which). The receptors originated from a man aged 25 to 40 who had recovered from COVID-19.

The chain carries TRBV28 and TRBJ2-5; TRBD2 might be the D (5 bases). V was trimmed by 5 bases and J by 5 bases, leaving 15 bases between them. Germline assignment: CDR1 MDHEN and CDR2 SYDVKM. The length of the CDR3 is 14 residues. In nucleotides, the CDR3 is TGTGCCAGCAGTACCTCGGGGTTAGGGGAGACCCAGTACTTC. It encodes CASSTSGLGETQYF. The whole variable domain, filled in from reference TRBV28 and TRBJ2-5, reads DVKVTQSSRYLVKRTGEKVFLECVQDMDHENMFWYRQDPGLGLRLIYFSYDVKMKEKGDIPEGYSVSREKKERFSLILESASTNQTSMYLCASSTSGLGETQYFGPGTRLLVL.

This chain joins TRBV6-4 and TRBJ2-1; weak D call: TRBD2 (6 bases). CDR1 is MRHNA, CDR2 SNTAGT, per germline. The CDR3 has 16 amino acids. Trimming pared 4 bases from V and 3 bases from J, leaving 16 bases between. The CDR3 loop is CASSGRVGDVYNEQFF. The CDR3 DNA reads as TGTGCCAGCAGTGGGAGGGTCGGCGACGTCTACAATGAGCAGTTCTTC.

This rearrangement joins TRBV5-4 to TRBJ2-5; TRBD1 matches at 9 bases. This CDR3 is 15 amino acids long. Germline lookup yields CDR1 SGHNT and CDR2 YYREEE (reference sequence). The J segment lost 4 bases and the V segment lost 4 bases, leaving 8 bases of the junction unmatched. DNA for the CDR3: TGTGCCAGCAGCGACGACAGGGGGTCCACAGAGACCCAGTACTTC. This codes for CASSDDRGSTETQYF.

The chain joins TRBV6-5 to TRBJ1-6; 9 bases agree with TRBD1. V dropped 6 bases and J dropped 10; count of bases not matched to a gene: 10. Looked up from germline, CDR1 is MNHEY and CDR2 is SVGAGI. The CDR3 sequence is 15 residues long. CDR3 sequence reads: CASSARDRAGSPLHF. The DNA of the CDR3 is TGTGCCAGCAGCGCGAGGGACAGGGCTGGGTCACCCCTCCACTTT.

J is TRBJ1-4 and V is TRBV7-4; a weak D match, TRBD1 (6 bases). Looked up from germline, CDR1 is SGHVT and CDR2 is SQSDAQ. There are 16 residues in the CDR3. Trimming removed 5 bases at V and 6 bases at J, with 19 bases between. CDR3 bases: TGTGCCAGCAGCCGGGCCCGCCGACAGGAATATGAAAAACTGTTTTTT. This encodes CASSRARRQEYEKLFF.

The V and J genes are TRBV6-5 and TRBJ2-7; 9 bases are shared with TRBD1. In germline, CDR1 is MNHEY, CDR2 SVGAGI. The length of the CDR3 is 14 residues. V trimming: 2 bases; J trimming: 5 bases; junction bases outside the gene matches: 4. The CDR3 nucleotides read TGTGCCAGCAGTTACGACAGGGGGAGTAACGAGCAGTACTTC. It specifies CASSYDRGSNEQYF.

The V call is TRBV5-1, the J call TRBJ2-1; 7 nucleotides agree with TRBD2. Germline V gene lookup returns CDR1 SGHRS and CDR2 YFSETQ. The V segment lost 4 bases and the J segment 3 bases; nucleotides outside the gene matches: 10. The CDR3 contains 16 residues. CDR3 in DNA: TGCGCCAGCAGCCGGGTAGAGTCTAGCGGCTACAATGAGCAGTTCTTC. Protein sequence: CASSRVESSGYNEQFF.

The genes are TRBV2 and TRBJ2-5, with 14 bases lining up with TRBD2. The CDR3 has 15 amino acids. Germline CDR1 reads SNHLY; CDR2 reads FYNNEI. Germline trimming cut 6 bases from V and 7 bases from J; bases unmatched to any gene: 7. CDR3 DNA sequence: TGTGCCAGCAGATCGACTAGCGGGGGGGCAAGGACCCAGTACTTC. This translates into CASRSTSGGARTQYF.

This clone was found once. CDR3 residues: CASSFVLRRDQETQYF. The CDR3, as DNA: TGTGCCAGCAGCTTTGTTCTAAGGCGGGACCAAGAGACCCAGTACTTC. The rearrangement uses TRBV11-2 and TRBJ2-5; a possible D gene is TRBD2 (5 bases). The CDR3 has 16 amino acids. CDR1 SGHAT and CDR2 FQNNGV come from the germline V gene. V dropped 3 bases and J dropped 0 bases, with 14 bases sitting between them.

This chain joins TRBV7-2 and TRBJ2-7; 9 positions match TRBD2. Germline CDR1 SGHTA, CDR2 FQGNSA. Trimming at V came to 1 base and at J to 4 bases, leaving 8 bases not matched to a gene. The CDR3 has 16 amino acids. The CDR3 DNA follows: TGTGCCAGCAGCTTAGAGGCTAGCGGGATAGGGTACGAGCAGTACTTC. Its protein is CASSLEASGIGYEQYF.

This chain connects TRBV24-1 to TRBJ1-2, with 8 bases fitting TRBD1. The CDR3 has 15 residues. The trim removed 2 bases at V and 4 bases at J, leaving 5 bases unmatched. Germline V gene sequence: CDR1 KGHDR, CDR2 SFDVKD. CDR3 DNA sequence: TGTGCCACCAGTGATTCCGGACAGGGTAGCTATGGCTACACCTTC. As protein: CATSDSGQGSYGYTF.

Worth noting for this clone: One junction end disagrees with the germline gene, perhaps due to a read error. The chain employs TRBV6-1 and TRBJ2-3; D possibly matches TRBD1 or TRBD2 (7 bases each). Germline loops: CDR1 MNHNS, CDR2 SASEGT. The length of the CDR3 is 14 residues. The CDR3 bases are TGTGCCAGCTGTGAGGGGGCGGGGGCAGATACGCAGTATTTT. Protein product: CASCEGAGADTQYF.

The chain recombines TRBV24-1 with TRBJ1-2, with no clear D. The V gene's germline CDR1 is KGHDR and CDR2 SFDVKD. The CDR3 covers 13 residues. The V end lost 6 bases, the J end lost 4 bases, and 11 bases lay between the germline ends. The CDR3 sequence is CATSREGFYGYTF. The CDR3 DNA follows: TGTGCCACCAGTCGGGAGGGTTTCTATGGCTACACCTTC.

This chain joins TRBV19 and TRBJ2-1, with D possibly being TRBD1 (5 bases). Trimming took off 3 bases at V and 10 bases at J, with 16 bases between the two ends. Germline loops: CDR1 LNHDA, CDR2 SQIVND (reference sequence). The CDR3 spans 14 residues. CDR3 sequence (DNA): TGTGCCAGTAGTATCAGGGATCTACCGTCAGAGCAGTTCTTC. This sequence encodes CASSIRDLPSEQFF.

This chain uses TRBV5-1 with TRBJ2-1, with D maybe TRBD2 (5 bases). V shed 0 bases and J shed 1 base, with 8 bases lying between them. The CDR3 sequence is 15 residues long. CDR1 SGHRS and CDR2 YFSETQ come from the germline V gene. CDR3 DNA sequence: TGCGCCAGCAGCTTGGCCGGGGATTCCTACAATGAGCAGTTCTTC. Translation gives CASSLAGDSYNEQFF. Full variable domain (rest looked up from reference TRBV5-1 and TRBJ2-1): KAGVTQTPRYLIKTRGQQVTLSCSPISGHRSVSWYQQTPGQGLQFLFEYFSETQRNKGNFPGRFSGRQFSNSRSEMNVSTLELGDSALYLCASSLAGDSYNEQFFGPGTRLTVL.

The chain carries TRBV19 and TRBJ1-1; TRBD1 agrees at 9 bases. This CDR3 region has 15 residues. Germline lookup yields CDR1 LNHDA and CDR2 SQIVND (reference sequence). The junction had 6 bases not matched to a gene; V was cut back by 5 bases and J by 2 bases. This chain's CDR3 is CASSVPGQGNTEAFF. CDR3 bases: TGTGCCAGTAGTGTCCCGGGACAGGGTAACACTGAAGCTTTCTTT. The full variable domain, rest sourced from reference TRBV19 and TRBJ1-1, is DGGITQSPKYLFRKEGQNVTLSCEQNLNHDAMYWYRQDPGQGLRLIYYSQIVNDFQKGDIAEGYSVSREKKESFPLTVTSAQKNPTAFYLCASSVPGQGNTEAFFGQGTRLTVV.

The chain has TRBV19 and TRBJ1-2; D remains unclear. Germline CDR1 LNHDA, CDR2 SQIVND (reference sequence). The V end lost 5 bases, the J end lost 3 bases, and 7 bases lay between the germline ends. This CDR3 is built from 12 residues. The DNA for the CDR3 is TGTGCCAGTAGTTGGTCAGACTATGGCTACACCTTC. Its protein is CASSWSDYGYTF.

The chain uses TRBV28 and TRBJ2-1, with TRBD2 matching over 13 bases. The CDR3 has 16 residues. Germline V gene lookup returns CDR1 MDHEN and CDR2 SYDVKM. J gave up 6 bases and V 2 bases, and 4 bases lay outside the gene matches. CDR3 in amino acids: CASSLIRTSGGNEQFF. The CDR3 DNA reads as TGTGCCAGCAGTTTAATAAGGACTAGCGGGGGCAATGAGCAGTTCTTC.

The CDR3 nucleotides are TGTGCCAGCAGCCGGACTAGCGGGGGCTACGAGCAGTACTTC. Translating gives CASSRTSGGYEQYF. The chain couples TRBV3-1 (or the pseudogene TRBV3-2) to TRBJ2-7; TRBD2 matches 13 bases. This CDR3 has 14 amino acids. Unmatched junction bases numbered 0, after V lost 4 bases and J lost 3 bases. Per the germline V gene, CDR1 is LGHDT and CDR2 is YNNKEL (reference sequence).

V gene TRBV7-9 combines with J gene TRBJ1-3; TRBD1 might be the D (5 bases). CDR1 and CDR2 from the germline V gene are SEHNR and FQNEAQ (reference sequence). Trimming took off 7 bases at V and 2 bases at J, with 12 bases between the two ends. This CDR3 is 14 amino acids long. The DNA of the CDR3 is TGTGCCAGCACCCGGGGGGGTACTGGAAACACCATATATTTT. Translation gives CASTRGGTGNTIYF.

V and J are TRBV4-1 and TRBJ2-1; the match to TRBD2 covers 14 bases. The length of the CDR3 is 16 residues. V dropped 0 bases and J dropped 10; count of bases not matched to a gene: 5. CDR1 MGHRA and CDR2 YSYEKL come from the germline V gene. The CDR3 spells CASSQDPGLAGGEQFF. The CDR3 DNA sequence: TGCGCCAGCAGCCAAGATCCAGGACTAGCGGGAGGCGAGCAGTTCTTC.